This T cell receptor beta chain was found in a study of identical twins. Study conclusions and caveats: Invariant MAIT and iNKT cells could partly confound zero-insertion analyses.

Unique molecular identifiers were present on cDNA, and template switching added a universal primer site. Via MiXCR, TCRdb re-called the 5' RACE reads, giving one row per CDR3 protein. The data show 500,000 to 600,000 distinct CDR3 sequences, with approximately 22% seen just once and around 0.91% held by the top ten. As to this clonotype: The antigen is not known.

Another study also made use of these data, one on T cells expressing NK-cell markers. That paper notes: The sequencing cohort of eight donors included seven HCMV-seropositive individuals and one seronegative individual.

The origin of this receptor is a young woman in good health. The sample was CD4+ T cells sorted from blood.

The CDR3 DNA is TGCGCCAGCAGCCAAGCCTCGGGGACAGCACCCTACGAGCAGTACTTC. It is translated as CASSQASGTAPYEQYF. The chain uses TRBV4-3 and TRBJ2-7, with 7 bases that match TRBD1. Per germline, CDR1 LGHNA and CDR2 YSLEER. This CDR3 is built from 16 residues. V shed 1 base and J 2 bases; nucleotides not matched to a gene: 8.